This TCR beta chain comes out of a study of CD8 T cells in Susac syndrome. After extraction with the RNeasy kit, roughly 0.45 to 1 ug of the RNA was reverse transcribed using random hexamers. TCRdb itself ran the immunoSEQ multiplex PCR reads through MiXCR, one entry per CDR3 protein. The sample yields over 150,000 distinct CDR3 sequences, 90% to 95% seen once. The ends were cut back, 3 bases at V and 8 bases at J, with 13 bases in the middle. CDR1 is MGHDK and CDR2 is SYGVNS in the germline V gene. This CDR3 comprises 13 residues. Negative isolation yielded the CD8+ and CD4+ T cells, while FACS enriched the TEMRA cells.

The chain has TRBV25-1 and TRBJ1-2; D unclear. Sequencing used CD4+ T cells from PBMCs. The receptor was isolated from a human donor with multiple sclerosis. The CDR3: CASSDVDLRGYTF. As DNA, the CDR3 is TGTGCCAGCAGTGACGTAGACCTGCGGGGCTACACCTTC.